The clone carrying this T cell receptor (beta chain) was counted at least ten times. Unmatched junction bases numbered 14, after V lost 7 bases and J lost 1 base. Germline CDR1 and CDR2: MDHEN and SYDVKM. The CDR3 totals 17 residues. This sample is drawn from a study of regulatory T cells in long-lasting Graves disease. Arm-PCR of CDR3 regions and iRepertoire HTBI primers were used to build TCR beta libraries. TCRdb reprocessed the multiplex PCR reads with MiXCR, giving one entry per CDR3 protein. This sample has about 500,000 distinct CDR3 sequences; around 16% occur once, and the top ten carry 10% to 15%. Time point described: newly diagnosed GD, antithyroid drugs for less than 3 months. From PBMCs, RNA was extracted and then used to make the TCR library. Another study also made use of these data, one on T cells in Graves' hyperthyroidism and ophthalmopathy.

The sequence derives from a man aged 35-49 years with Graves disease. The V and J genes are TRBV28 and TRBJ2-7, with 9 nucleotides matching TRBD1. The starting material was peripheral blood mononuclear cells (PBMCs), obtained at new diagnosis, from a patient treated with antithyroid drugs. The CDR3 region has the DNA TGTGCCAGCAATTACGCTCCGGCCGGGACAGGGTCCTACGAGCAGTACTTC. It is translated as CASNYAPAGTGSYEQYF.